The 14 T cell receptor beta chains listed next were all sequenced from one sample in a study of blood T cell repertoires in COVID-19. The protocol was immunoSEQ multiplex PCR, while the TCRdb copy is restricted to in-frame clones and leaves out a portion. The data show about 210,000 clones, 75% to 85% seen once. Source material: peripheral blood. The source of these receptors is a woman in her 70s with COVID-19, enrolled during active disease.

The chain uses TRBV5-4 and TRBJ2-5, with 10 positions matching TRBD2. V lost 2 bases to trimming and J lost 2 bases; unmatched junction nucleotides: 3. CDR3 length: 15 amino acids. Germline CDR1 SGHNT, CDR2 YYREEE (reference sequence). CDR3 sequence: CASSFQLAGQETQYF. The CDR3 DNA reads as TGTGCCAGCAGCTTTCAACTAGCGGGGCAAGAGACCCAGTACTTC.

The genes are TRBV9 and TRBJ2-3, with TRBD2 as a possible D gene (5 bases). The CDR3 runs 17 residues. Trimming shortened V by 7 bases and J by 4 bases, and 25 bases separated the two germline ends. Germline CDR1 is SGDLS and CDR2 is YYNGEE. This CDR3 reads CASSPVGPRGKSDTQYF. The CDR3 DNA follows: TGTGCCAGCTCCCCAGTGGGTCCTAGAGGGAAATCAGATACGCAGTATTTT.

The chain couples TRBV3-1 (or the pseudogene TRBV3-2) to TRBJ1-5; D gene ambiguous. Trimming removed 0 bases from V and 4 bases from J, with 10 bases in between. Germline lookup yields CDR1 LGHDT and CDR2 YNNKEL (reference sequence). This CDR3 has 15 residues. CDR3 sequence (DNA): TGTGCCAGCAGCCAAGACTACAGAGAAAATCAGCCCCAGCATTTT. Translating it yields CASSQDYRENQPQHF.

The V gene is TRBV19, the J gene TRBJ2-5; TRBD2 aligns across 10 bases. The CDR3 is 15 amino acids. Germline trimming cut 5 bases from V and 3 bases from J; bases unmatched to any gene: 6. The germline V gene encodes CDR1 LNHDA and CDR2 SQIVND (reference sequence). CDR3: CASSGIGLAEETQYF. The DNA of the CDR3 is TGTGCCAGTAGTGGGATAGGACTAGCGGAAGAGACCCAGTACTTC.

This sequence joins TRBV19 and TRBJ1-3; 7 bases agree with TRBD1. The germline gives CDR1 LNHDA, CDR2 SQIVND (reference sequence). V was clipped by 6 bases and J by 0 bases; unmatched bases: 5. The CDR3 sequence is 15 residues long. CDR3 amino acids: CASSLGGSSGNTIYF. CDR3 sequence (DNA): TGTGCCAGTAGCCTAGGGGGCTCCTCTGGAAACACCATATATTTT.

The chain recombines TRBV5-6 with TRBJ2-5; no clear D. CDR3 length: 14 residues. Germline V lookup: CDR1 SGHDT, CDR2 YYEEEE. The germline V and J ends were trimmed by 0 bases and 4 bases, with 10 bases remaining between them. CDR3 DNA: TGTGCCAGCAGCTTGGGGGCAGGAACAGAGACCCAGTACTTC. Translation: CASSLGAGTETQYF.

The chain couples TRBV10-3 to TRBJ2-7; a weak D match, TRBD1 (5 bases). Germline V gene lookup returns CDR1 ENHRY and CDR2 SYGVKD. The length of the CDR3 is 14 residues. V was trimmed by 3 bases and J by 2 bases, leaving 11 bases between them. Here the CDR3 reads CAISDTGRTYEQYF. In DNA, the CDR3 is TGTGCCATCAGTGATACAGGTCGGACCTACGAGCAGTACTTC.

V is TRBV28 and J is TRBJ2-1, with 10 bases aligning to TRBD2. This CDR3 has 14 amino acids. V lost 6 bases, J lost 8 bases, and 7 bases stayed unmatched. Germline V gene sequence: CDR1 MDHEN, CDR2 SYDVKM. CDR3 region: CASRASGSFYEQFF. The CDR3 bases are TGTGCCAGCAGGGCTAGCGGGAGTTTTTATGAGCAGTTCTTC.

The CDR3 loop reads CASSLPGQGNSPLHF. In nucleotides, the CDR3 is TGTGCCAGCAGCCTTCCGGGACAGGGCAATTCACCCCTCCACTTT. The chain joins TRBV6-5 to TRBJ1-6, with 9 bases lining up with TRBD1. Germline V gives CDR1 MNHEY, CDR2 SVGAGI. There are 15 residues in the CDR3. The V and J ends lost 6 bases and 7 bases, in that order; junction bases with no gene match: 7.

The V and J genes are TRBV5-4 and TRBJ2-1; the D gene is possibly TRBD1 (5 bases). Germline V CDR1 and CDR2: SGHNT, YYREEE (reference sequence). This CDR3 is 17 amino acids long. Trimming stripped 3 bases from V and 3 bases from J, with 19 bases between. The CDR3 is CASSSEWGGGNYNEQFF. CDR3 DNA sequence: TGTGCCAGCAGCTCCGAGTGGGGCGGTGGCAACTACAATGAGCAGTTCTTC.

Relative to its sample, this clone is medium-sized (0.01 to 0.1%). The genes are TRBV5-4 and TRBJ1-1; D is unresolved. The germline V gene has CDR1 SGHNT and CDR2 YYREEE (reference sequence). This CDR3 has 14 residues. Trimming left V 4 bases short and J 0 bases short, with 10 bases between. The CDR3 region has the DNA TGTGCCAGCAGCCAGACTTGGATGAACACTGAAGCTTTCTTT. Protein product: CASSQTWMNTEAFF. Drawing the rest from reference TRBV5-4 and TRBJ1-1, the complete variable domain is ETGVTQSPTHLIKTRGQQVTLRCSSQSGHNTVSWYQQALGQGPQFIFQYYREEENGRGNFPPRFSGLQFPNYSSELNVNALELDDSALYLCASSQTWMNTEAFFGQGTRLTVV.

The chain couples TRBV19 to TRBJ1-1; 7 bases line up with TRBD1. CDR1 and CDR2 from the germline V gene are LNHDA and SQIVND (reference sequence). J lost 4 bases, V lost 5 bases, and 10 bases had no gene match. This CDR3 contains 15 residues. In nucleotides, the CDR3 is TGTGCCAGTAGTGCGTACAGGGGATCGGGCACTGAAGCTTTCTTT. Amino acids: CASSAYRGSGTEAFF.

With regard to this clone: Distinct nucleotide sequences in the sample also encode this CDR3. V usage is TRBV18 and J usage is TRBJ2-3, with TRBD2 identical over 11 bases. This CDR3 region has 16 residues. Germline loops: CDR1 KGHSH, CDR2 LQKENI. The trim removed 6 bases at V and 4 bases at J, leaving 9 bases unmatched. The CDR3 is CASSPSIAGGPDTQYF. CDR3 sequence (DNA): TGTGCCAGCTCTCCTTCGATAGCGGGAGGGCCAGATACGCAGTATTTT.

The genes are TRBV3-1 (or the pseudogene TRBV3-2) and TRBJ1-2; 12 bases are shared with TRBD1. This CDR3 has 16 amino acids. The V gene's germline CDR1 is LGHDT and CDR2 YNNKEL (reference sequence). V gave up 3 bases and J gave up 6 bases; unmatched junction bases: 8. Here the CDR3 reads CASSQQPGQGADGYTF. As DNA, the CDR3 is TGTGCCAGCAGCCAGCAGCCGGGACAGGGGGCGGATGGCTACACCTTC.